This T cell receptor (beta chain) was captured in a study of cytomegalovirus exposure and HLA in healthy donors. Overall study findings and caveats: A later analysis showed TCR association rates differing by HLA locus, peaking at DRB1 and lowest at HLA-C. As a later analysis showed, a missense DCLRE1C variant was linked to trimming of TCR beta V- and J-genes. Apart from CMV serostatus, no immune exposure information was available.

Germline CDR1 is SGDLS and CDR2 is YYNGEE. Trimming cost V 10 bases and J 10 bases, with 15 bases left between them. The CDR3 is made up of 11 amino acids. Remarks on this clone: Its cognate antigen is unknown.

The PCR made use of 60 Vbeta and 13 Jbeta primers. TCRdb's copy holds only in-frame clones and misses some; the assay was immunoSEQ multiplex PCR. The repertoire holds about 150,000 clones, with roughly 80% as singletons. Each donor was healthy, and each was a bone marrow donor. Sequenced material: PBMCs. The clonotype comes from a man in his late teens or twenties in good health and CMV-seropositive. The chain employs TRBV9 and TRBJ2-1; the D is unclear. The CDR3 coding sequence is TGTGCCCCCCGAGCAAGGAGAGAGCAGTTCTTC. It translates to CAPRARREQFF.